This T cell receptor (beta chain) was obtained from a study of T cell repertoires in cytomegalovirus infection (dated by TCRdb to the late 2010s). General notes on the study: The HLA type of each donor mattered for the analysis, because public TCR beta signatures pointed to carriage of CMV infection along with the matching HLA type.

This clonotype was detected only a few times. Its cognate antigen has yet to be identified. It has no much larger one-base neighbor in the sample; base qualities were not kept. V has 0 bases trimmed and J has 2 bases trimmed; junction bases matching no gene number 12. Reading the germline V gene gives CDR1 SNHLY and CDR2 FYNNEI. The CDR3 numbers 18 residues from cysteine through phenylalanine. Of the read, only the CDR3 DNA is kept; its 54 bases are in frame from base 1. TCRdb shows the sequencer as Illumina HiSeq 1500. Using fastp trimming at Q25 and MiXCR clonotype assembly, TCRdb reanalyzed the public sequencing data and kept in-frame beta chains. Each record represents a unique CDR3 protein, reported with the most common genes and DNA among its rows. The sample includes fewer than 400,000 distinct CDR3 sequences, with approximately 18% observed a single time. The ten most abundant clones make up less than 9.5% of the sample.

Overall results and qualifications from the work: In the ex vivo response, HLA-C-restricted CMV-specific TCR beta clonotypes were dominant, and in two of eight donors the single most frequent clonotype came from this HLA-C-restricted group. In both this cohort and an independent roughly 350-donor cohort, the cumulative frequency of public TCR beta family members distinguished carriers of CMV infection plus the relevant HLA type.

Sequencing was carried out using PBMCs. The source is a human donor in good health (CMV status not recorded). Some clones in this sample may be carry-over from other donors' samples. The V and J genes are TRBV2 and TRBJ2-7, and 8 junction bases match TRBD1. This receptor has the CDR3 CASSEAAARRDRPYEQYF. In nucleotide form, the sequence is TGTGCCAGCAGTGAAGCCGCCGCCCGGAGGGACAGGCCCTACGAGCAGTACTTC.